The sequence of this TCR beta chain was determined in a study of PD-1 blockade in classical Hodgkin lymphoma. Every patient was affected by relapse after autologous stem cell transplantation, while exposure to brentuximab vedotin was not uniform. V was trimmed by 7 bases and J by 0 bases, leaving 19 bases between them. The CDR3 covers 16 residues. Germline V gene sequence: CDR1 SNHLY, CDR2 FYNNEI. The table came from immunoSEQ multiplex PCR; TCRdb's copy has only in-frame clones and leaves some out. Of under 70,000 clones listed, approximately 89% are singletons. This clonotype was obtained from a human donor with classical Hodgkin lymphoma. Sequences were derived from peripheral blood mononuclear cells (PBMCs), sampled at baseline. The rearrangement uses TRBV2 and TRBJ2-7; D is tentatively TRBD1 or TRBD2 (5 bases each). This chain's CDR3 is CASNLGHRESSYEQYF. In DNA form, the CDR3 reads TGTGCCAGCAATCTCGGACACCGGGAATCCTCCTACGAGCAGTACTTC. Filled out from reference TRBV2 and TRBJ2-7, the complete variable domain reads EPEVTQTPSHQVTQMGQEVILRCVPISNHLYFYWYRQILGQKVEFLVSFYNNEISEKSEIFDDQFSVERPDGSNFTLKIRSTKLEDSAMYFCASNLGHRESSYEQYFGPGTRLTVT.